This T cell receptor beta chain was recorded in a study of T cell repertoires in cytomegalovirus infection. Study details: Public TCR beta signatures were indicative of both CMV infection and a matching HLA type.

A single record per CDR3 protein comes from TCRdb applying MiXCR to the reads. The profile shows 300,000 to 400,000 distinct CDR3 sequences, almost 30% of them singletons. As to this clonotype: The antigen is not known.

Germline-derived CDR1 and CDR2 are GTSNPN and SVGIG (reference sequence). Unmatched junction bases numbered 4, after V lost 2 bases and J lost 7 bases. This CDR3 is 13 amino acids long. The specimen comprised cultured PBMCs, sampled from culture after CMV antigen stimulation. The source of this sequence is a human donor in good health (CMV status not recorded). Some clones in this sample may be carry-over from other donors' samples. J is TRBJ2-7 and V is TRBV30; 11 nucleotides match TRBD2. The CDR3 loop is CAWSSLAGGEQYF. The CDR3 DNA sequence: TGTGCCTGGAGTTCGCTAGCGGGGGGAGAGCAGTACTTC.